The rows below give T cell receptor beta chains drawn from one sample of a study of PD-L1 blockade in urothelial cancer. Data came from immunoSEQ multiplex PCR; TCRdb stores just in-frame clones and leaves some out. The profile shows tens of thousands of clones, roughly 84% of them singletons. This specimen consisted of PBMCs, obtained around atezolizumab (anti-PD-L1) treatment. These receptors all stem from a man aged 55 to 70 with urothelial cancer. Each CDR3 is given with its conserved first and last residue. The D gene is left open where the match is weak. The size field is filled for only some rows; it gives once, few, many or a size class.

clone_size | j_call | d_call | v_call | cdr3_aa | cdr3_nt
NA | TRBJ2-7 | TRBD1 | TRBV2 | CASGDSRYEQYF | TGTGCCAGTGGGGACAGCCGCTACGAGCAGTACTTC
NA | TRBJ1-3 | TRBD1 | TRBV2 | CASTTSGGSGNTIYF | TGTGCCAGCACGACTTCAGGGGGCTCTGGAAACACCATATATTTT
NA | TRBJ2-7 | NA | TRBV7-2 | CASSLGGGTYEQYF | TGTGCCAGCAGCTTAGGGGGAGGCACCTACGAGCAGTACTTC
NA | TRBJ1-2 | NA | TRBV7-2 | CASSSQQGTVYGYTF | TGTGCCAGCAGCTCACAACAGGGTACCGTCTATGGCTACACCTTC
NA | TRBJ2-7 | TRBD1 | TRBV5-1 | CASSFRDRASYEQYF | TGCGCCAGCAGCTTTAGGGACAGGGCCTCCTACGAGCAGTACTTC
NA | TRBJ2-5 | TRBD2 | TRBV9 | CASSVGGGGQEETQYF | TGTGCCAGCAGCGTAGGAGGCGGGGGGCAAGAAGAGACCCAGTACTTC
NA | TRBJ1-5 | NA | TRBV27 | CASSLSRYQPQHF | TGTGCCAGCAGTTTATCCCGTTATCAGCCCCAGCATTTT
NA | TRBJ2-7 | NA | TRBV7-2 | CASSLEGVPRTTIYEQYF | TGTGCCAGCAGCTTAGAAGGGGTTCCACGCACCACCATCTACGAGCAGTACTTC
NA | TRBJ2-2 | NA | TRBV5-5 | CASSLQRTGELFF | TGTGCCAGCAGCTTGCAGCGAACCGGGGAGCTGTTTTTT
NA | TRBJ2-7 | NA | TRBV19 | CASSTGYGRDEQYF | TGTGCCAGTAGTACCGGTTACGGGCGGGACGAGCAGTACTTC
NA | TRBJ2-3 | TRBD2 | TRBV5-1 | CASSLGLAGGPTVTQYF | TGCGCCAGCAGCTTGGGGCTAGCGGGGGGGCCCACCGTGACGCAGTATTTT
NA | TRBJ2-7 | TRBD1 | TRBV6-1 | CASSALQGLSEQYF | TGTGCCAGCAGTGCCCTACAGGGGTTGAGCGAGCAGTACTTC
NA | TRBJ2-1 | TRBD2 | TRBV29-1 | CSVGSAGGSYNEQFF | TGCAGCGTTGGATCGGCGGGGGGCTCCTACAATGAGCAGTTCTTC
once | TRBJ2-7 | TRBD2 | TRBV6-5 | CASSHGRGSNYEQYF | TGTGCCAGCAGTCACGGCCGCGGGAGTAATTACGAGCAGTACTTC
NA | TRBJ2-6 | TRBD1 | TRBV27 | CASSSGTGFSGANVLTF | TGTGCCAGCAGTTCCGGGACAGGGTTCTCTGGGGCCAACGTCCTGACTTTC
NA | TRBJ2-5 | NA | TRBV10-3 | CAIMGEEETQYF | TGTGCCATCATGGGGGAGGAGGAGACCCAGTACTTC
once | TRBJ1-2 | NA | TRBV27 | CASSSPRVYGYTF | TGTGCCAGCAGTTCCCCCAGGGTCTATGGCTACACCTTC
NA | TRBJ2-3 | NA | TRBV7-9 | CASSKSGGTDTQYF | TGTGCCAGCAGCAAATCCGGGGGAACAGATACGCAGTATTTT
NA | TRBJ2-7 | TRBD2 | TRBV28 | CATTPVAGAPTEQYF | TGTGCCACCACACCGGTAGCGGGAGCCCCTACCGAGCAGTACTTC
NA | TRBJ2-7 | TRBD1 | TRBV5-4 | CASSWGQSYEQYF | TGTGCCAGCAGCTGGGGACAGTCCTACGAGCAGTACTTC
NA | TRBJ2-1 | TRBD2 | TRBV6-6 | CASTLGGNEQFF | TGTGCCAGCACCTTGGGAGGGAATGAGCAGTTCTTC
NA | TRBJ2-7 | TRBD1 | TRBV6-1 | CASRYGTGSEQYF | TGTGCCAGCAGGTACGGGACAGGGAGCGAGCAGTACTTC
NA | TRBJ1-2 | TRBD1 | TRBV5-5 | CASSFHWTGEDGYTF | TGTGCCAGCAGCTTTCACTGGACAGGGGAAGATGGCTACACCTTC
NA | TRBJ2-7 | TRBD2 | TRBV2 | CASRLAGLYEQYF | TGTGCCAGCAGACTAGCGGGACTGTACGAGCAGTACTTC
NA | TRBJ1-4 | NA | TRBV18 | CASSPGATNEKLFF | TGTGCCAGCTCACCAGGAGCAACTAATGAAAAACTGTTTTTT
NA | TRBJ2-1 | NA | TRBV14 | CASSQPSRSFNEQFF | TGTGCCAGCAGCCAACCTAGCCGATCGTTCAATGAGCAGTTCTTC
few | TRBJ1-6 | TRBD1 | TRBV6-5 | CASSYWDSNSPLHF | TGTGCCAGCAGTTACTGGGACAGCAATTCACCCCTCCACTTT
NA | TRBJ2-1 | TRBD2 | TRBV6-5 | CASSYGGVNEQFF | TGTGCCAGCAGTTATGGGGGGGTTAATGAGCAGTTCTTC